This T cell receptor (beta chain) was identified in a study of cytomegalovirus exposure and HLA in healthy donors. The PCR was carried out with 60 Vbeta primers and 13 Jbeta primers. Sequenced by immunoSEQ multiplex PCR; TCRdb stores in-frame clones only, minus some. The sample contains 150,000 to 200,000 clones, just over 75% of which appear only once. Trimming cost V 0 bases and J 2 bases, with 10 bases left between them. CDR3 length equals 15 residues. CDR1 is MNHEY, CDR2 SVGAGI, per germline. Findings of the study overall: Most TCR beta V segments were productive about 87% or about 30% of the time in an earlier analysis. In a later analysis, across HLA loci, associated TCR counts were highest for DRB1, lowest for HLA-C.

About this clone: Its antigen remains unknown.

The receptor comes from a woman aged 40-49 years in good health and CMV-seronegative. Sequencing used PBMCs. The V and J genes are TRBV6-5 and TRBJ1-2, with D perhaps matching TRBD1 (6 bases). CDR3 coding DNA: TGTGCCAGCAGTTACTCTCCCGGACAGAACTATGGCTACACCTTC. Amino acids: CASSYSPGQNYGYTF.